These 5 T cell receptor beta chains came from one sample sequenced in a study of molecular identifiers for immune sequencing clone quantification. Via MiXCR, TCRdb re-called the PCR reads, giving one row per CDR3 protein. The sample has under 650,000 distinct CDR3 sequences; roughly 21% are singletons. The sample was naive CD8+ T cells from blood, with Jurkat cell RNA spiked in. Subset defined: FACS-sorted CD8+CD4-CCR7+CD45RA+ naive T cells. These receptor sequences come from a human donor in good health. Some libraries in this study had Jurkat cell RNA spiked in.

The rearrangement uses TRBV11-2 and TRBJ2-7, with 7 bases that match TRBD1. The germline CDR1 and CDR2 sequences are SGHAT and FQNNGV. This CDR3 is 13 amino acids long. V trimming: 5 bases; J trimming: 2 bases; junction bases outside the gene matches: 3. The CDR3 region has the DNA TGTGCCAGCAGCAACGGACAGGCCTACGAGCAGTACTTC. Protein sequence: CASSNGQAYEQYF.

This clonotype appeared many times. The chain employs TRBV7-2 and TRBJ2-1; D unresolved. This CDR3 has 13 amino acids. Looked up from germline, CDR1 is SGHTA and CDR2 is FQGNSA. The V gene lost 2 bases and the J gene lost 9 bases, with 11 bases spanning the gap. Written as DNA, the CDR3 is TGTGCCAGCAGCTTAATGTCGGTCGGTGAGCAGTTCTTC. Translation: CASSLMSVGEQFF.

In this sample, this clonotype turned up a few times. The genes are TRBV12-3 or TRBV12-4 and TRBJ2-7; 8 bases line up with TRBD1. Trimming at V came to 6 bases and at J to 2 bases, leaving 6 bases not matched to a gene. The length of the CDR3 is 14 residues. CDR3 nucleotide sequence: TGTGCCAGCAGCGGGACAGGAGATACCTACGAGCAGTACTTC. Translation gives CASSGTGDTYEQYF.

This clonotype was detected ten times or more. The V call is TRBV6-2 or TRBV6-3, the J call TRBJ1-2, with TRBD1 as a possible D gene (5 bases). V lost 5 bases to trimming and J lost 2 bases, with 15 bases between them. CDR1 and CDR2 (germline): MNHEY, SVGEGT. CDR3 length: 15 residues. The CDR3 coding sequence is TGTGCCAGCAGTCCCAATTTCGACAGAAACTATGGCTACACCTTC. Amino acids: CASSPNFDRNYGYTF.

This clonotype appeared a single time. This may come from a read error, since a much larger clone is one base off. In this CDR3 the conserved last residue, phenylalanine or tryptophan, is missing, so a read error is likely. This rearrangement joins TRBV20-1 to TRBJ2-3; TRBD2 matches 7 bases. Trimming at V came to 0 bases and at J to 3 bases, leaving 12 bases not matched to a gene. CDR3 size: 17 residues. CDR1 and CDR2 from the germline V gene are DFQATT and SNEGSKA (reference sequence). The CDR3 DNA sequence: TGCAGTGCTAGAGATTATGGGCGGGAGCAGGGAACAGATACGCAGTATTCT. This codes for CSARDYGREQGTDTQYS.